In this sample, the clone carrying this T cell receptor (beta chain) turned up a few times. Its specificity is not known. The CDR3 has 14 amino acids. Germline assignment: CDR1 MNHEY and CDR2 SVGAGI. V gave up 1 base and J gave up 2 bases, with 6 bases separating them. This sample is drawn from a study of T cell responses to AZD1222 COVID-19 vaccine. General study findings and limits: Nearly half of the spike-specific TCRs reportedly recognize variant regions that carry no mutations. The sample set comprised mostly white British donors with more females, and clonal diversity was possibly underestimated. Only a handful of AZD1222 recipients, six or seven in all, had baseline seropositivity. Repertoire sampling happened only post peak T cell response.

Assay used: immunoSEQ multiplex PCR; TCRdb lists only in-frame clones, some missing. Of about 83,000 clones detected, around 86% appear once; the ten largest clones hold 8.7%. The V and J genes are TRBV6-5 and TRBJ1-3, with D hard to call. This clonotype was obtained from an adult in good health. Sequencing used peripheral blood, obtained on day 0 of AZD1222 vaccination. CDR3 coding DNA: TGTGCCAGCAGTTACTACAGAACTGGAAACACCATATATTTT. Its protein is CASSYYRTGNTIYF.